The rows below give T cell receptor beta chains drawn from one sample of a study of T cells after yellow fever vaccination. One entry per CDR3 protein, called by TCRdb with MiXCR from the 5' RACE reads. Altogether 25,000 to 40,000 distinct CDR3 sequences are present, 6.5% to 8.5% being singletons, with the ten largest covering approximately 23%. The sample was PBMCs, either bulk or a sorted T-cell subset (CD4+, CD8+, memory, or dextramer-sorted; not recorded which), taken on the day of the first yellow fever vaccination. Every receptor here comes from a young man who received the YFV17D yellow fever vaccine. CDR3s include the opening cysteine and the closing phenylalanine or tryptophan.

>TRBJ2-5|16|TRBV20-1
CSARSLSDRGQETQYF
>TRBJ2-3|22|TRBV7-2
CASSLSPSGGPTAVTSTDTQYF
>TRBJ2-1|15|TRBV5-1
CASSLDPSGGNEQFF
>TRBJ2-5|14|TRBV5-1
CASSDGGAQETQYF
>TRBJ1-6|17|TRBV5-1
CASSPQGARSYNSPLHF
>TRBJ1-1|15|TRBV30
CAWKQILAMNTEAFF
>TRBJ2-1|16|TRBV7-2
CASSSNMWGGYNEQFF
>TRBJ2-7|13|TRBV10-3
CAITPTGLPEQYF
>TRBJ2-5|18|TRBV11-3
CASSLVVSISAGGETQYF
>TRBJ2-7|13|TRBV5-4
CASSRQGTYEQYF
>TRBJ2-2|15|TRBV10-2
CAILPTGGSTGELFF
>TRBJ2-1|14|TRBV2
CASRLWGEDNEQFF
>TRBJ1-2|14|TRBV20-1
CSARTMGGNYGYTF
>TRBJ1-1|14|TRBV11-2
CASSFGPGATEAFF
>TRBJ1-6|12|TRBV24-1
CATRQGGSPLHF
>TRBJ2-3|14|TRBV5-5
CATGTGNGADTQYF
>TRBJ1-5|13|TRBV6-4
CASSEGSNQPQHF
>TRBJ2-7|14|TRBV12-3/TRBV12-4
CASSTGTGFYEQYF
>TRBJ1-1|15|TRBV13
CASSLGRGVNTEAFF
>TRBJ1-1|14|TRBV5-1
CASSLWAGPTEAFF
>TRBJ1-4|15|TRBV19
CASSIVGATNEKLFF
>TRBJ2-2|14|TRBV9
CASTPGPNTGELFF
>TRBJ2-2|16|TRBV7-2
CASSFSGGAVPGELFF
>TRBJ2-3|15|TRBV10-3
CAISDPGTRTDTQYF
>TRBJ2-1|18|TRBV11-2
CASSLDRIGLAGANEQFF
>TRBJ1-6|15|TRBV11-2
CASSPSRQGLSPLHF
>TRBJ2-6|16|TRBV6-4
CASSVTGGAGANVLTF
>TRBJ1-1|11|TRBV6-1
CASSPYTEAFF
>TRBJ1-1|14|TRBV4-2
CASSQAVENTEAFF
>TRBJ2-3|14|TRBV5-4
CASSQTKGGDTQYF
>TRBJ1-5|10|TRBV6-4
CARRYQPQHF
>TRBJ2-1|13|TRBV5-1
CASSLATYNEQFF
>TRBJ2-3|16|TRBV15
CATSTPRRESTDTQYF
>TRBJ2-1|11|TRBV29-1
CSVVKNNEQFF
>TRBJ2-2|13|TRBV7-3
CASSPKSTGELFF
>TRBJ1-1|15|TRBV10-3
CAISQTDSLNTEAFF
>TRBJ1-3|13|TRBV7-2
CASSSGQGNTIYF
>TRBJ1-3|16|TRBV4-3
CASSHGGTASGNTIYF
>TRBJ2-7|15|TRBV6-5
CASSSAGGGRNEQYF
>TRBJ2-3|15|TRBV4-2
CASSQEGTFTDTQYF
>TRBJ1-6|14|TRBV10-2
CASSTPGSEGALHF
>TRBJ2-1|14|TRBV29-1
CSVTLAGGPNEQFF
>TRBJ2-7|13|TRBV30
CAWSVQVQYEQYF